Listed below are T cell receptor beta chains from one sample, sequenced in a study of shared clonotypes between healthy human individuals. Sequencing was performed with immunoSEQ multiplex PCR; in TCRdb, only in-frame clones are kept and a portion is missing. The sample records millions of clones, over 85% being singletons. Sequenced material: naive CD4+ T cells sorted from blood. The receptors stem from a man aged 18 to 29 in good health. The CDR3 runs from the conserved cysteine through the conserved F or W. The D gene is left open where the match is weak. Only some rows state a clone size, as once, few, many or a class for expanded clones.

.	TRBJ1-5	.	TRBV28	CASSERRSGKTLGNQPQHF	TGTGCCAGCAGTGAACGCCGTAGTGGGAAGACCCTTGGCAATCAGCCCCAGCATTTT
.	TRBJ1-5	.	TRBV7-2	CASSIGPGAQPQHF	TGTGCCAGCAGCATCGGCCCAGGGGCCCAGCCCCAGCATTTT
TRBD2	TRBJ2-7	.	TRBV6-5	CASSYSATSGAYEQYF	TGTGCCAGCAGTTACTCGGCGACTAGCGGGGCTTACGAGCAGTACTTC
.	TRBJ2-5	.	TRBV5-1	CASSLVGSHDQETQYF	TGCGCCAGCAGCTTGGTTGGCAGCCACGATCAAGAGACCCAGTACTTC
.	TRBJ2-7	.	TRBV6-6	CASSPPVVSSSYEQYF	TGTGCCAGCAGTCCCCCGGTGGTTTCGAGCTCCTACGAGCAGTACTTC
.	TRBJ1-2	.	TRBV30	CAWAVGGRGYGYTF	TGTGCCTGGGCCGTGGGGGGTAGGGGCTATGGCTACACCTTC
.	TRBJ2-7	.	TRBV15	CATARDTRYSYEQYF	TGTGCCACCGCCCGGGACACCCGTTACTCCTACGAGCAGTACTTC
.	TRBJ2-7	.	TRBV5-7	CASSLAPGTPNSYEQYF	TGTGCCAGCAGCTTGGCCCCGGGAACACCTAACTCTTACGAGCAGTACTTC
.	TRBJ2-5	.	TRBV5-1	CASSLLGARETQYF	TGCGCCAGCAGCCTGCTCGGGGCCCGAGAGACCCAGTACTTC
.	TRBJ1-2	once	TRBV7-9	CASSLSEANYGYTF	TGTGCCAGCAGCTTATCGGAAGCTAACTATGGCTACACCTTC
.	TRBJ2-5	.	TRBV6-5	CASSSSTSGFAETQYF	.
.	TRBJ1-5	.	TRBV6-1	CASSEKPTGMGNQPQHF	TGTGCCAGCAGTGAAAAGCCAACGGGAATGGGCAATCAGCCCCAGCATTTT
TRBD1	TRBJ1-3	.	TRBV7-3	CASSPKAGGTGNTIYF	TGTGCCAGCAGCCCAAAGGCAGGGGGCACTGGAAACACCATATATTTT
.	TRBJ2-5	.	TRBV6-1	CASSEYRETQYF	TGTGCCAGCAGTGAGTACAGAGAGACCCAGTACTTC
TRBD1	TRBJ2-5	.	TRBV10-3	CAISESGTVETQYF	TGTGCCATCAGTGAGTCTGGGACAGTGGAGACCCAGTACTTC
.	TRBJ2-1	.	TRBV18	CASSPGTSYNEQFF	TGTGCCAGCTCACCAGGGACTTCCTACAATGAGCAGTTCTTC
TRBD1	TRBJ2-7	.	TRBV30	CAWSDGQGREQYF	TGTGCCTGGAGTGACGGACAGGGGCGCGAGCAGTACTTC
.	TRBJ1-1	.	TRBV7-2	CASSSSDSLNTEAFF	TGTGCCAGCAGCTCCTCGGACAGTCTGAACACTGAAGCTTTCTTT
.	TRBJ1-2	.	TRBV18	CASSPGLDYGYTF	TGTGCCAGCTCACCAGGGTTGGACTATGGCTACACCTTC
TRBD2	TRBJ2-1	.	TRBV5-6	CASRRTSWDEQFF	TGTGCCAGCAGACGGACTAGTTGGGATGAGCAGTTCTTC
TRBD2	TRBJ2-1	.	TRBV9	CASSVRLAGGRDEQFF	TGTGCCAGCAGCGTAAGGCTAGCGGGAGGGAGGGATGAGCAGTTCTTC
TRBD2	TRBJ2-3	.	TRBV7-8	CASRGGRAGGPADTQYF	TGTGCCAGCCGTGGGGGGAGAGCGGGAGGGCCTGCAGATACGCAGTATTTT
.	TRBJ2-2	.	TRBV2	CASSRGGTGELFF	TGTGCCAGCAGCCGGGGAGGCACCGGGGAGCTGTTTTTT
.	TRBJ1-2	.	TRBV4-2	CASSQEAYLQVAFGYTF	TGTGCCAGCAGCCAAGAAGCCTACTTACAGGTCGCATTTGGCTACACCTTC
TRBD2	TRBJ2-6	.	TRBV30	CAWKTGTSRSGANVLTF	TGTGCCTGGAAAACCGGGACTAGCAGGTCTGGGGCCAACGTCCTGACTTTC
.	TRBJ1-5	.	TRBV19	CASSILQGGNQPQHF	TGTGCCAGTAGTATCCTCCAGGGAGGCAATCAGCCCCAGCATTTT
TRBD1	TRBJ1-1	.	TRBV27	CASSSPTGQGAGEEAFF	TGTGCCAGCAGTTCCCCCACGGGACAGGGGGCGGGTGAGGAAGCTTTCTTT